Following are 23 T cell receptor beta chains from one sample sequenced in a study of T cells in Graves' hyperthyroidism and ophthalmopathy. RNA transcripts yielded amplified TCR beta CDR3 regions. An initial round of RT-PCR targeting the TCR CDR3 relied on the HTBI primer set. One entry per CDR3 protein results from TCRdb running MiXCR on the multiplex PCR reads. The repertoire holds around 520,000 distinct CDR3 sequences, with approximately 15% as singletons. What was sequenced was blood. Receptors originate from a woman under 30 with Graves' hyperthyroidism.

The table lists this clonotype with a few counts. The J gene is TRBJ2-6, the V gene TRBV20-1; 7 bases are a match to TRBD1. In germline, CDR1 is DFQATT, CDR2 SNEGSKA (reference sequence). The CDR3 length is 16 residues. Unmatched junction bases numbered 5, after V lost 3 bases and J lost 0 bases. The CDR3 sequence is CSARDRKDSGANVLTF. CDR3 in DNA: TGCAGTGCTAGGGACAGGAAAGACTCTGGGGCCAACGTCCTGACTTTC.

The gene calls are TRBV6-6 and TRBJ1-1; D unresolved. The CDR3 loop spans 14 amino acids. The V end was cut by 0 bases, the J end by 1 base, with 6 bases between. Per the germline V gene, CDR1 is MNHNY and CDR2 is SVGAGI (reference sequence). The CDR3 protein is CASSYSWGNTEAFF. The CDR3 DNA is TGTGCCAGCAGTTACTCGTGGGGGAACACTGAAGCTTTCTTT.

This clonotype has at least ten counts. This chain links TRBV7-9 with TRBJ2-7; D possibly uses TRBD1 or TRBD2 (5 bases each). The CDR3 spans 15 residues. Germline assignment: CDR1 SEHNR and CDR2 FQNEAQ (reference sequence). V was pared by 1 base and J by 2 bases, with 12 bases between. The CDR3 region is CASSLGAGTPYEQYF. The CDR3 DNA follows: TGTGCCAGCAGCTTAGGGGCCGGGACGCCCTACGAGCAGTACTTC.

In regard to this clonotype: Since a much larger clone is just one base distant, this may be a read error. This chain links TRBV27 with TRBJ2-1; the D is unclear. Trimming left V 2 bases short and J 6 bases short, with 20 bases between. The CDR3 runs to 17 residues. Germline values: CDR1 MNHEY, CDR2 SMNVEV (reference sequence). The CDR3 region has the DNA TGTGCCAGCAGTTTAGCCCCATTTAGCAGGAACCTCAATGAGCAGTTCTTC. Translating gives CASSLAPFSRNLNEQFF.

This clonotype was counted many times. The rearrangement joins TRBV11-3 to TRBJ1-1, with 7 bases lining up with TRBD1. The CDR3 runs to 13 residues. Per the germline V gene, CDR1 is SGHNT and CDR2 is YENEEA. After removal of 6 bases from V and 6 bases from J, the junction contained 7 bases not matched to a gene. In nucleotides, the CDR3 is TGTGCCAGCAGTATGACAGGGAAGGCTGAAGCTTTCTTT. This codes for CASSMTGKAEAFF.

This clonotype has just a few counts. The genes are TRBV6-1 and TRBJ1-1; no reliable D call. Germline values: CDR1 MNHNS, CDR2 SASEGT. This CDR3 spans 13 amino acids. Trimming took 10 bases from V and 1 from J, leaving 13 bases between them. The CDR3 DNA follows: TGTGCCACTCATCGGGAGAAGAACACTGAAGCTTTCTTT. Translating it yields CATHREKNTEAFF.

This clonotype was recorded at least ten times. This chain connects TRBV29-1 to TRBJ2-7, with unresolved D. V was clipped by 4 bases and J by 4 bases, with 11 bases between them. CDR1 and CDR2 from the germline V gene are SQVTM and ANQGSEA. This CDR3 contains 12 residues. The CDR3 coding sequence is TGCAGCGTTGGGCATCGACCGTACGAGCAGTACTTC. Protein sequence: CSVGHRPYEQYF.

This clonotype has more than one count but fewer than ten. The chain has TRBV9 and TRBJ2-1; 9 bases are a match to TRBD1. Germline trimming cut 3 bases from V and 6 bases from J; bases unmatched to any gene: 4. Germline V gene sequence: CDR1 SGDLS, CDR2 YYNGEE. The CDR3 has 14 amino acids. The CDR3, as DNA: TGTGCCAGCAGCGACGGGACAGGGAGCAATGAGCAGTTCTTC. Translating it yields CASSDGTGSNEQFF.

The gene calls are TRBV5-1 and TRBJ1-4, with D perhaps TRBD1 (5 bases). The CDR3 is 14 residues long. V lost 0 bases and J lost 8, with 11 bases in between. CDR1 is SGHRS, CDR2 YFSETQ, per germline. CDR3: CASSLEAGSEKLFF. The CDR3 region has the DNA TGCGCCAGCAGCTTGGAGGCAGGGAGCGAAAAACTGTTTTTT.

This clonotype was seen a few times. The CDR3 region has the DNA TGTGCCAGCAGCCCCCCCAGGGGCCCCTACAATGAGCAGTTCTTC. Translated: CASSPPRGPYNEQFF. The chain recombines TRBV9 with TRBJ2-1; D possibly corresponds to TRBD1 (6 bases). Germline-derived CDR1 and CDR2 are SGDLS and YYNGEE. The CDR3 extends over 15 amino acids. The V gene lost 4 bases and the J gene lost 2 bases, with 13 bases spanning the gap. The full variable domain, with the rest looked up from reference TRBV9 and TRBJ2-1, is DSGVTQTPKHLITATGQRVTLRCSPRSGDLSVYWYQQSLDQGLQFLIQYYNGEERAKGNILERFSAQQFPDLHSELNLSSLELGDSALYFCASSPPRGPYNEQFFGPGTRLTVL.

DNA for the CDR3: TGTGCCAGCACCGCGGGGCCACTAGCGGGAGGCGGGGAGACCCAGTACTTC. Its protein is CASTAGPLAGGGETQYF. This rearrangement joins TRBV27 to TRBJ2-5, with 12 bases that match TRBD2. Trimming cost V 7 bases and J 5 bases; bases outside gene matches: 14. Germline V gene lookup returns CDR1 MNHEY and CDR2 SMNVEV (reference sequence). CDR3 size: 17 residues.

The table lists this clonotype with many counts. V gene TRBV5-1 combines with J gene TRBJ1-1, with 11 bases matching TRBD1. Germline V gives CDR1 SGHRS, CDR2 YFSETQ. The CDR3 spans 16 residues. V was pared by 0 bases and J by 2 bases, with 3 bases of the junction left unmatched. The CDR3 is CASSLAGTGGNTEAFF. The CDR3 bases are TGCGCCAGCAGCTTGGCCGGGACAGGGGGTAACACTGAAGCTTTCTTT.

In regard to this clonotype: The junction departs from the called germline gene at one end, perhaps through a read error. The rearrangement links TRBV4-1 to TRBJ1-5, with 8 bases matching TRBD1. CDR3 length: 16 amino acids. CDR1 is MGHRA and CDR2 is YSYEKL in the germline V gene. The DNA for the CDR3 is TGTGCCAGCAGCCAAGATCCACAGGGGGTTACACGGCCCCAGCATTTT. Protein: CASSQDPQGVTRPQHF.

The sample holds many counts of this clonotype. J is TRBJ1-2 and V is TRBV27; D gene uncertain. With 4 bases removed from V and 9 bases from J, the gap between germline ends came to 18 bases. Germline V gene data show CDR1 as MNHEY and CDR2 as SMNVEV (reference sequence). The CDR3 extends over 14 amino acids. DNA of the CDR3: TGTGCCAGCAGTTCCATAGACGATTACAGACGCTACACCTTC. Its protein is CASSSIDDYRRYTF.

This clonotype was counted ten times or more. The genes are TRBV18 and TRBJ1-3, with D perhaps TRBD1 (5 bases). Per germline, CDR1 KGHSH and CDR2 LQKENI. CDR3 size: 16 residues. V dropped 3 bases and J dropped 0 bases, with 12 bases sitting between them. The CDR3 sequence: CASSPQGTVSGNTIYF. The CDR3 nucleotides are TGTGCCAGCTCACCCCAAGGGACCGTCTCTGGAAACACCATATATTTT.

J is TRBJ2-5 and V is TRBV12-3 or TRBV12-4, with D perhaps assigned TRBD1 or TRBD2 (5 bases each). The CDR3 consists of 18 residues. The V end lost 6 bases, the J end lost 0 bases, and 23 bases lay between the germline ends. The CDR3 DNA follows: TGTGCCAGCAGGACCCCCTTCCGGGACGGCCTTGACCAAGAGACCCAGTACTTC. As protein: CASRTPFRDGLDQETQYF.

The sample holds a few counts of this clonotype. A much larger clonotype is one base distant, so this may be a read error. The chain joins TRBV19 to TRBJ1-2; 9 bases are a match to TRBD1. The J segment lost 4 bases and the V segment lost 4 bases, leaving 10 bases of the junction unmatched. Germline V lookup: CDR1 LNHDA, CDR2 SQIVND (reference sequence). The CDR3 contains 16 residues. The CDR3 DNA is TGTGCCAGTAGTACCCCCGGGACAGGGAGAAGCTATGGCTACACCTTC. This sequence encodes CASSTPGTGRSYGYTF.

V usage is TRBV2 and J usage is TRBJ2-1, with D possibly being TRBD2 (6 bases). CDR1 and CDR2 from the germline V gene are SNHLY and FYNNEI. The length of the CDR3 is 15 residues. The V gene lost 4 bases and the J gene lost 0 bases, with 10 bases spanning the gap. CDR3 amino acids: CASSGEESSYNEQFF. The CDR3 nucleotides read TGTGCCAGCAGTGGGGAGGAGAGCTCCTACAATGAGCAGTTCTTC.

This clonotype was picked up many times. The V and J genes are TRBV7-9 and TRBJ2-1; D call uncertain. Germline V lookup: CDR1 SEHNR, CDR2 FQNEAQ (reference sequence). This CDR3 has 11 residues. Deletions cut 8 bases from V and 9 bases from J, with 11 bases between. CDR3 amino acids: CASDKTFEQFF. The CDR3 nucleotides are TGTGCCAGCGACAAGACCTTTGAGCAGTTCTTC.

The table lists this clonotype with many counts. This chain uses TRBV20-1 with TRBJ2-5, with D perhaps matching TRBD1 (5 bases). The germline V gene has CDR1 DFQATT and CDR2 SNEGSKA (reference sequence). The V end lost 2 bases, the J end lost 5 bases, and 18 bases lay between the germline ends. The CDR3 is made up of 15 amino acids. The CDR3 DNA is TGCAGTGCTAGATCCCCCCAGGGATCGAGGGAGACCCAGTACTTC. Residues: CSARSPQGSRETQYF.

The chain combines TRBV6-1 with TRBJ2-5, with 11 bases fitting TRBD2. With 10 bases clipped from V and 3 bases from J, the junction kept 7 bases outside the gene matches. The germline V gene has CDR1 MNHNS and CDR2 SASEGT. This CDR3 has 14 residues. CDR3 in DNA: TGTGCCACCCGGGGACTAGCGGATAAAGAGACCCAGTACTTC. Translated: CATRGLADKETQYF.

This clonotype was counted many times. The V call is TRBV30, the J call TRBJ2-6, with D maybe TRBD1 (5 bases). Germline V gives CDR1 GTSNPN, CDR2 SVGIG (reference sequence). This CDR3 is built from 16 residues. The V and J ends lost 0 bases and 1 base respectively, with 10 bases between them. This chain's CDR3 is CAWSVLKGSGANVLTF. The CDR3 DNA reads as TGTGCCTGGAGTGTACTTAAGGGGTCTGGGGCCAACGTCCTGACTTTC.

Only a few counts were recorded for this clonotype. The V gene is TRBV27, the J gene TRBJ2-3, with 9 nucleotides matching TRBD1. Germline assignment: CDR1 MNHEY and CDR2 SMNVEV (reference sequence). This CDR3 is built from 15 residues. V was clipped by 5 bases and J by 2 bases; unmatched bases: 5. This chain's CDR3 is CASSPRTGDTDTQYF. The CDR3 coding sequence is TGTGCCAGCAGTCCCCGGACAGGGGACACAGATACGCAGTATTTT.